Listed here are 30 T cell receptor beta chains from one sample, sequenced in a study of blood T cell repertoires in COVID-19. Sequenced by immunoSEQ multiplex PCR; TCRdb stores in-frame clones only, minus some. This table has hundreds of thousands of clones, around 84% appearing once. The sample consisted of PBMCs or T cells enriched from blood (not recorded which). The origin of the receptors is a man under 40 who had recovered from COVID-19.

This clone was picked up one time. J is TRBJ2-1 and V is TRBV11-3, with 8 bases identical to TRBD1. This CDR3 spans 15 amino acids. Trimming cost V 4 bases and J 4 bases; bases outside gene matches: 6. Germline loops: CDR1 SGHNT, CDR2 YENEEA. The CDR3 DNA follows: TGTGCCAGCAGCTCCGGACAGGGAAGATACAATGAGCAGTTCTTC. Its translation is CASSSGQGRYNEQFF.

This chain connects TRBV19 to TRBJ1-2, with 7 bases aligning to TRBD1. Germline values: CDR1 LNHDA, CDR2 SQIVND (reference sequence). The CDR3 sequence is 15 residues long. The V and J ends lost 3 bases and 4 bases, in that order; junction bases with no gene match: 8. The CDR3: CASSILPGGGYGYTF. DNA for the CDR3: TGTGCCAGTAGTATTCTGCCAGGGGGTGGCTATGGCTACACCTTC.

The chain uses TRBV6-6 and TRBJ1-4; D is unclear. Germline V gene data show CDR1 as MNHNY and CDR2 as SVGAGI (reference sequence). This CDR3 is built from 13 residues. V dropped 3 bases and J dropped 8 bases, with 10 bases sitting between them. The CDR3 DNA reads TGTGCCAGCAGTTATAGGGAGGGAGAAAAACTGTTTTTT. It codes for CASSYREGEKLFF.

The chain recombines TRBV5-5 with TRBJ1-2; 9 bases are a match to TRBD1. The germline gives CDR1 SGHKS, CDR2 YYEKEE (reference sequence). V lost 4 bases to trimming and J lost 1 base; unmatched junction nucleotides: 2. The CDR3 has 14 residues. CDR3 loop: CASSRGQGNYGYTF. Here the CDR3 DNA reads TGTGCCAGCAGCAGGGGACAGGGTAACTATGGCTACACCTTC.

CDR3 region: CASSFGAGLAGGSRLNEQFF. CDR3 nucleotides: TGTGCCAGCAGCTTCGGCGCGGGACTAGCGGGAGGGTCGCGACTCAATGAGCAGTTCTTC. The J gene is TRBJ2-1, the V gene TRBV11-3, with 16 bases fitting TRBD2. The germline V gene encodes CDR1 SGHNT and CDR2 YENEEA. This CDR3 is built from 20 residues. J lost 6 bases, V lost 3 bases, and 14 bases had no gene match.

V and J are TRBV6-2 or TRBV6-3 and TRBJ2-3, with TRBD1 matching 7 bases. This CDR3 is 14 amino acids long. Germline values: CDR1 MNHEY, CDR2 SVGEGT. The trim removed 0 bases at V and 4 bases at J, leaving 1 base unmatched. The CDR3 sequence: CASSYSTGSDTQYF. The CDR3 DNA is TGTGCCAGCAGTTACTCGACAGGGTCAGATACGCAGTATTTT.

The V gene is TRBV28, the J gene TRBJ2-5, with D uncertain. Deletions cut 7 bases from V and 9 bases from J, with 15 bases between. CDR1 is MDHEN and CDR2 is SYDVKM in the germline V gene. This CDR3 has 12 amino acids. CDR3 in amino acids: CASTAGPKSQYF. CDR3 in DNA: TGTGCCAGCACTGCCGGTCCCAAGTCCCAGTACTTC.

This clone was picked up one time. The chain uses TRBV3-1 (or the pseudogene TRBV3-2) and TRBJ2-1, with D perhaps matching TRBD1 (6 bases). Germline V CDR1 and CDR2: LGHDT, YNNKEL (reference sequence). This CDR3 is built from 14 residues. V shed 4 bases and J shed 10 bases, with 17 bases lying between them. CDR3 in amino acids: CASSLTNRVAEQFF. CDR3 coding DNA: TGTGCCAGCAGCCTCACCAACAGGGTGGCAGAGCAGTTCTTC.

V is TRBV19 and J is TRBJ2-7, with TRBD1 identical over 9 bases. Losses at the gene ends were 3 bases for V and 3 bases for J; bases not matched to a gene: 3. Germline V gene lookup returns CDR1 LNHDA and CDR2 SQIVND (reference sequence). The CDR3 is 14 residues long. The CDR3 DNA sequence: TGTGCCAGTAGTATGGGGGACAGGGTCTACGAGCAGTACTTC. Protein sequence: CASSMGDRVYEQYF.

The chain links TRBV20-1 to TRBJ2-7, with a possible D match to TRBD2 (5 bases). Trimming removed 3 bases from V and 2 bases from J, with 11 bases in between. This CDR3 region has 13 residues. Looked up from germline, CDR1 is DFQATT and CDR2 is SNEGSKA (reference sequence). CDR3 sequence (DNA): TGCAGTGCTAGTCCCGGGGAACCCTACGAGCAGTACTTC. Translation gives CSASPGEPYEQYF.

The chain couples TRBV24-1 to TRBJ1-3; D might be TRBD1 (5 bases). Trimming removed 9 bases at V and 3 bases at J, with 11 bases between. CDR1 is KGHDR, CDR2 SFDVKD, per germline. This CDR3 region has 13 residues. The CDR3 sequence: CATATGSGNTIYF. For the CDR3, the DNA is TGTGCCACCGCCACAGGTAGTGGAAACACCATATATTTT.

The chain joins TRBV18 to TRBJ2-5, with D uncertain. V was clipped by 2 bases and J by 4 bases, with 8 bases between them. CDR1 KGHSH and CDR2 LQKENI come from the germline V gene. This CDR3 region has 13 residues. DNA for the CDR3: TGTGCCAGCTCACCAGACTTGGGAGAGACCCAGTACTTC. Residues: CASSPDLGETQYF.

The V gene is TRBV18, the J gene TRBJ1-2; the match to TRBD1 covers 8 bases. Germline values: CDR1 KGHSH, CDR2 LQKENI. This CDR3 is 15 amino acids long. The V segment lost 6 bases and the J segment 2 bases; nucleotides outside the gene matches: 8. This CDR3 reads CASSQQGGINYGYTF. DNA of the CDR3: TGTGCCAGCTCCCAACAGGGGGGGATAAACTATGGCTACACCTTC. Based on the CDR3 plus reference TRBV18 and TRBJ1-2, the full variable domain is NAGVMQNPRHLVRRRGQEARLRCSPMKGHSHVYWYRQLPEEGLKFMVYLQKENIIDESGMPKERFSAEFPKEGPSILRIQQVVRGDSAAYFCASSQQGGINYGYTFGSGTRLTVV.

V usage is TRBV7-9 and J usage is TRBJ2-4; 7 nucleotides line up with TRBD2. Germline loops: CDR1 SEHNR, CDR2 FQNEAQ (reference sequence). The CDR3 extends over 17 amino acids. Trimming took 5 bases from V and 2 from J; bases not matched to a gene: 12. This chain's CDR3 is CASSIVAGRGSKNIQYF. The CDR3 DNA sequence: TGTGCCAGCAGCATTGTCGCAGGGCGGGGGTCCAAAAACATTCAGTACTTC.

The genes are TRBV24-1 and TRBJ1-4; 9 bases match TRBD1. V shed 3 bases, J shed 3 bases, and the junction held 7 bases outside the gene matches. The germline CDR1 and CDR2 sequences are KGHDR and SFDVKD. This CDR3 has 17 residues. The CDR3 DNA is TGTGCCACCAGTGATACGACAGGGGGGAGTTCTAATGAAAAACTGTTTTTT. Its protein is CATSDTTGGSSNEKLFF.

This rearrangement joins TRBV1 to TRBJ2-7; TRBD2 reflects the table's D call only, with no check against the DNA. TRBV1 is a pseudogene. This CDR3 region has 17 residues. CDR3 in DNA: TGCACCAGCAGCCAAGAGCGGAAGACTAGCGGGAGATACGAGCAGTACTTC. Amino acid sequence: CTSSQERKTSGRYEQYF.

The CDR3 bases are TGCGCCAGCAGTGATTCCAGGGGCCGCACTGAAGCTTTCTTT. As protein: CASSDSRGRTEAFF. V is TRBV10-2 and J is TRBJ1-1; TRBD1 might be the D (6 bases). This CDR3 has 14 residues. Between the trimmed V and J ends, which lost 3 bases and 4 bases, there was a span of 12 bases. Germline V gene data show CDR1 as WSHSY and CDR2 as SAAADI.

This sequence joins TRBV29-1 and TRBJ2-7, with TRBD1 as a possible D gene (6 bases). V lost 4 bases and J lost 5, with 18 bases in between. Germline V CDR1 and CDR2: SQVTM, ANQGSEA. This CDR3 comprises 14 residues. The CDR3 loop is CSVAPKTGSHEQYF. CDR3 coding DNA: TGCAGCGTTGCCCCCAAAACAGGGAGCCACGAGCAGTACTTC.

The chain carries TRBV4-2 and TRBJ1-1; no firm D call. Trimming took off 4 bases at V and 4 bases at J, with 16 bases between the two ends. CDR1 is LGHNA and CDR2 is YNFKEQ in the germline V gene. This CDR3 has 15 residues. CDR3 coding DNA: TGTGCCAGCAGCCCGCGACTGGGTGGTTTCACTGAAGCTTTCTTT. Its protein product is CASSPRLGGFTEAFF.

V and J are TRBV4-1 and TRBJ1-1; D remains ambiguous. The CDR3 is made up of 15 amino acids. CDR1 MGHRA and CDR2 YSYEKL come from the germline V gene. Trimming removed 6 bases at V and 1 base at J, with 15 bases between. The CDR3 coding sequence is TGCGCCAGCAGTCCGTTGCAGCGGGCGAACACTGAAGCTTTCTTT. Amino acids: CASSPLQRANTEAFF.

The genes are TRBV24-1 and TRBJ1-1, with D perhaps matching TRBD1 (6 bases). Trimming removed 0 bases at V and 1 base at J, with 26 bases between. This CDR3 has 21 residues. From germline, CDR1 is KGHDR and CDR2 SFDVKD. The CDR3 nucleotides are TGTGCCACCAGTGATTTGGCGGCAGACAGGAGTTATAAACGGAGGAACACTGAAGCTTTCTTT. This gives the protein CATSDLAADRSYKRRNTEAFF.

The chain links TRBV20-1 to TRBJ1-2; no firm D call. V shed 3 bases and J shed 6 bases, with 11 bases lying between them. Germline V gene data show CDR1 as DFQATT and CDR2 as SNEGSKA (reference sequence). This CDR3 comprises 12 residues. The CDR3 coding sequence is TGCAGTGCTAGTGTCAGTCACGATGGCTACACCTTC. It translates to CSASVSHDGYTF.

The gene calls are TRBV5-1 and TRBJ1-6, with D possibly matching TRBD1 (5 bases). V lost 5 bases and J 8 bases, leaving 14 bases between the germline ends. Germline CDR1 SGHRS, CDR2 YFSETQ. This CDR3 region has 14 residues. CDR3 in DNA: TGCGCCAGCAGATACGACAGCTCCCATTCACCCCTCCACTTT. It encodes CASRYDSSHSPLHF.

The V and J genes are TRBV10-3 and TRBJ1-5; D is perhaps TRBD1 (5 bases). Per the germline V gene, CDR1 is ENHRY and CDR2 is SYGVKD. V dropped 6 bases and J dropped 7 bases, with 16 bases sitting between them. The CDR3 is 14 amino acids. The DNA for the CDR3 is TGTGCCATCAGCGGGACGGCGCGGGACCAGCCCCAGCATTTT. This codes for CAISGTARDQPQHF.

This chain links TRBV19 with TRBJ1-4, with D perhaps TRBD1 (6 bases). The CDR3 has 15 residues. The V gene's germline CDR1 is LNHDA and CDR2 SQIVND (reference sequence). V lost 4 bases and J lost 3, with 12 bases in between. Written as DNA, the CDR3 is TGTGCCAGTAGTAATTACAGGGAAGCTAATGAAAAACTGTTTTTT. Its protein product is CASSNYREANEKLFF. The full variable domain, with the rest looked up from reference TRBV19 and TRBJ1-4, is DGGITQSPKYLFRKEGQNVTLSCEQNLNHDAMYWYRQDPGQGLRLIYYSQIVNDFQKGDIAEGYSVSREKKESFPLTVTSAQKNPTAFYLCASSNYREANEKLFFGSGTQLSVL.

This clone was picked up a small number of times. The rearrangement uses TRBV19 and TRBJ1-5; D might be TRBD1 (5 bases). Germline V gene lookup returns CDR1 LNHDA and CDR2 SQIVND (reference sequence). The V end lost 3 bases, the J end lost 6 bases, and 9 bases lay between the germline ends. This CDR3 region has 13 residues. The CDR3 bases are TGTGCCAGTAGTATGACGGGGGGTCAGCCCCAGCATTTT. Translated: CASSMTGGQPQHF.

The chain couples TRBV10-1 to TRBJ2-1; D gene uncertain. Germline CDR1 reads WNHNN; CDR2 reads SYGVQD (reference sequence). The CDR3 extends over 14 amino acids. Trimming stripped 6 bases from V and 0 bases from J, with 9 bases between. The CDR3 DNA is TGCGCCAGCAGCAAACACGCCTCCTACAATGAGCAGTTCTTC. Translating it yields CASSKHASYNEQFF.

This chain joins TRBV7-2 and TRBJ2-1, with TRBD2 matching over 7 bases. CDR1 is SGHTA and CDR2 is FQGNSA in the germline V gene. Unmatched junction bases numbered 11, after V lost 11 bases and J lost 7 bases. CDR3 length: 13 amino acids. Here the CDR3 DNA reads TGTGCCTCCCGTTCGGGAGGCCCAAATGAGCAGTTCTTC. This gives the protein CASRSGGPNEQFF.

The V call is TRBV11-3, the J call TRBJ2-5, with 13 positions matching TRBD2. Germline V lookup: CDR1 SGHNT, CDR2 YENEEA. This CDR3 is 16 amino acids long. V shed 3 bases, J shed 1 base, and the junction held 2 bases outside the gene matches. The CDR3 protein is CASSFRTSGGQETQYF. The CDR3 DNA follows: TGTGCCAGCAGCTTTCGGACTAGCGGGGGCCAAGAGACCCAGTACTTC. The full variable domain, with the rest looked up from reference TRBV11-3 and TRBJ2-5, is EAGVVQSPRYKIIEKKQPVAFWCNPISGHNTLYWYLQNLGQGPELLIRYENEEAVDDSQLPKDRFSAERLKGVDSTLKIQPAELGDSAVYLCASSFRTSGGQETQYFGPGTRLLVL.

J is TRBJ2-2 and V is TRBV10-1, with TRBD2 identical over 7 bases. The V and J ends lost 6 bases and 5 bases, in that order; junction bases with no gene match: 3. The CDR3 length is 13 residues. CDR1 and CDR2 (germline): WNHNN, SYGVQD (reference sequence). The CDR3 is CASSGLVTGELFF. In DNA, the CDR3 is TGCGCCAGCAGCGGACTAGTAACCGGGGAGCTGTTTTTT.